Below, 25 T cell receptor beta chains from the same sample are listed, as sequenced in a study of CD8 T cells in Susac syndrome. An input of about 0.45 to 1 ug of RNA was subjected to reverse transcription using random hexamers. TCRdb reanalysed the immunoSEQ multiplex PCR reads using MiXCR and keeps one entry per CDR3 protein. The table includes about 71,000 distinct CDR3 sequences, roughly 95% detected once. The specimen was CD4+ T cells from PBMCs. The receptor set was obtained from a human donor with multiple sclerosis.

V and J are TRBV9 and TRBJ2-1, with D unresolved. Germline CDR1 and CDR2: SGDLS and YYNGEE. V was clipped by 4 bases and J by 6 bases, with 11 bases between them. The CDR3 is 13 amino acids. In nucleotides, the CDR3 is TGTGCCAGCAGCCCCGGATGGGGCAATGAGCAGTTCTTC. Translation: CASSPGWGNEQFF.

This chain links TRBV7-9 with TRBJ2-1; TRBD2 matches at 7 bases. CDR1 is SEHNR, CDR2 FQNEAQ, per germline (reference sequence). The CDR3 spans 14 residues. Trimming cost V 3 bases and J 9 bases; bases outside gene matches: 8. This chain's CDR3 is CASSFMERGGEQFF. The CDR3 DNA is TGTGCCAGCAGCTTCATGGAGCGGGGAGGTGAGCAGTTCTTC.

This chain connects TRBV3-1 to TRBJ1-6; possibly TRBD1 for D (5 bases). CDR1 is LGHDT, CDR2 YNNKEL, per germline (reference sequence). The germline V and J ends were trimmed by 1 base and 5 bases, with 6 bases remaining between them. The CDR3 length is 14 residues. CDR3 coding DNA: TGTGCCAGCAGCCAAGGGGGGGATAATTCACCCCTCCACTTT. This translates into CASSQGGDNSPLHF.

The gene calls are TRBV12-3 or TRBV12-4 and TRBJ1-2; possibly TRBD1 for D (5 bases). With 0 bases removed from V and 4 bases from J, the gap between germline ends came to 9 bases. This CDR3 comprises 14 residues. CDR3 protein: CASSLASRGYGYTF. Written as DNA, the CDR3 is TGTGCCAGCAGTTTAGCCTCGAGGGGCTATGGCTACACCTTC.

The chain carries TRBV6-2 or TRBV6-3 and TRBJ1-1, with TRBD1 identical over 7 bases. This CDR3 contains 12 residues. The germline CDR1 and CDR2 sequences are MNHEY and SVGEGT. Trimming took 6 bases from V and 4 from J; bases not matched to a gene: 2. CDR3 DNA sequence: TGTGCCAGCAGGTACAGGGGCACTGAAGCTTTCTTT. Its protein product is CASRYRGTEAFF.

The genes are TRBV3-1 and TRBJ2-7; 7 nucleotides agree with TRBD2. This CDR3 is 15 amino acids long. The germline V gene encodes CDR1 LGHDT and CDR2 YNNKEL (reference sequence). V dropped 0 bases and J dropped 2; count of bases not matched to a gene: 4. In DNA, the CDR3 is TGTGCCAGCAGCCAAGATCGGCGGGGGACCTACGAGCAGTACTTC. It codes for CASSQDRRGTYEQYF.

J is TRBJ1-4 and V is TRBV5-4; 8 bases are shared with TRBD1. Per the germline V gene, CDR1 is SGHNT and CDR2 is YYREEE (reference sequence). Trimming cost V 1 base and J 3 bases; bases outside gene matches: 2. The CDR3 has 15 residues. The CDR3 DNA sequence: TGTGCCAGCAGCTTGACGGGACAGGCTAATGAAAAACTGTTTTTT. Encoded protein: CASSLTGQANEKLFF.

The sample holds one count of this clonotype. V and J are TRBV3-1 and TRBJ2-3, with D maybe TRBD2 (5 bases). The germline V gene has CDR1 LGHDT and CDR2 YNNKEL (reference sequence). CDR3 length: 12 amino acids. V was trimmed by 0 bases and J by 7 bases, leaving 5 bases between them. CDR3 sequence: CASSQETNTQYF. The CDR3 DNA reads TGTGCCAGCAGCCAAGAGACTAATACGCAGTATTTT.

V and J are TRBV7-9 and TRBJ1-5; D uncertain. The CDR3 spans 12 residues. The germline V gene has CDR1 SEHNR and CDR2 FQNEAQ (reference sequence). Trimming cost V 3 bases and J 7 bases, with 7 bases left between them. Here the CDR3 DNA reads TGTGCCAGCAGCTTTGGAGACCAGCCCCAGCATTTT. This codes for CASSFGDQPQHF.

The J gene is TRBJ1-2, the V gene TRBV7-8; D remains ambiguous. The germline CDR1 and CDR2 sequences are SGHVS and FQNEAQ. The CDR3 loop spans 14 amino acids. The V end was cut by 3 bases, the J end by 3 bases, with 11 bases between. CDR3 residues: CASSFRGQDYGYTF. The CDR3 bases are TGTGCCAGCAGCTTTCGAGGCCAGGACTATGGCTACACCTTC.

This chain joins TRBV2 and TRBJ2-5, with D uncertain. This CDR3 is built from 12 residues. Germline V CDR1 and CDR2: SNHLY, FYNNEI. V gave up 5 bases and J gave up 4 bases, with 8 bases separating them. The CDR3 bases are TGTGCCAGCAGTTCCCGCCCAGAGACCCAGTACTTC. It encodes CASSSRPETQYF.

V is TRBV12-3 or TRBV12-4 and J is TRBJ2-1, with D unclear. The CDR3 runs 15 residues. V lost 6 bases, J lost 2 bases, and 14 bases lay in between. The CDR3 region is CASSSARDPYNEQFF. CDR3 sequence (DNA): TGTGCCAGCAGCTCAGCTAGGGATCCCTACAATGAGCAGTTCTTC.

V and J are TRBV6-5 and TRBJ2-7, with 13 bases aligning to TRBD2. CDR3 length: 17 amino acids. Germline CDR1 and CDR2: MNHEY and SVGAGI. Losses at the gene ends were 0 bases for V and 3 bases for J; bases not matched to a gene: 5. The CDR3 DNA reads TGTGCCAGCAGTTACTCGAGGACTAGCGGGGGTCACTACGAGCAGTACTTC. Translation: CASSYSRTSGGHYEQYF.

V and J are TRBV29-1 and TRBJ1-2; 8 bases are a match to TRBD1. V lost 4 bases, J lost 6 bases, and 4 bases stayed unmatched. The CDR3 is 12 amino acids. CDR1 SQVTM and CDR2 ANQGSEA come from the germline V gene. The CDR3 nucleotides read TGCAGCGTTGCCAGGGGGCGGGATGGCTACACCTTC. It yields the protein CSVARGRDGYTF. Using reference TRBV29-1 and TRBJ1-2 for the parts outside the CDR3, the full variable domain is SAVISQKPSRDICQRGTSLTIQCQVDSQVTMMFWYRQQPGQSLTLIATANQGSEATYESGFVIDKFPISRPNLTFSTLTVSNMSPEDSSIYLCSVARGRDGYTFGSGTRLTVV.

The chain has TRBV5-4 and TRBJ2-5; D gene unclear. This CDR3 has 11 residues. Germline V gene sequence: CDR1 SGHNT, CDR2 YYREEE (reference sequence). Trimming stripped 2 bases from V and 1 base from J, with 0 bases between. CDR3 DNA sequence: TGTGCCAGCAGCTTCCAAGAGACCCAGTACTTC. Its translation is CASSFQETQYF.

V and J are TRBV2 and TRBJ2-1; the match to TRBD2 covers 9 bases. Per the germline V gene, CDR1 is SNHLY and CDR2 is FYNNEI. The CDR3 sequence is 17 residues long. V lost 0 bases to trimming and J lost 2 bases; unmatched junction nucleotides: 5. This chain's CDR3 is CASSEASGGTPYNEQFF. The DNA for the CDR3 is TGTGCCAGCAGTGAAGCTAGCGGGGGTACCCCCTACAATGAGCAGTTCTTC.

J is TRBJ2-3 and V is TRBV20-1; tentative D call: TRBD2 (6 bases). V lost 6 bases, J lost 7 bases, and 20 bases lay in between. Germline CDR1 and CDR2: DFQATT and SNEGSKA (reference sequence). The length of the CDR3 is 14 residues. Here the CDR3 reads CSAAPRAGSNTQYF. CDR3 DNA: TGCAGTGCCGCGCCAAGGGCGGGGTCAAATACGCAGTATTTT.

CDR3 nucleotide sequence: TGTGCCAGTAGTATAGAAGGTGGGAGCGGGGCCAACGTCCTGACTTTC. This translates into CASSIEGGSGANVLTF. The chain combines TRBV19 with TRBJ2-6; D perhaps matches TRBD2 (5 bases). The CDR3 is 16 residues long. CDR1 and CDR2 from the germline V gene are LNHDA and SQIVND (reference sequence). Trimming removed 0 bases from V and 4 bases from J, with 10 bases in between.

This sequence joins TRBV9 and TRBJ1-6, with D hard to call. The germline gives CDR1 SGDLS, CDR2 YYNGEE. Trimming took 0 bases from V and 0 from J, leaving 10 bases between them. CDR3 length: 17 residues. The CDR3 nucleotides read TGTGCCAGCAGCGTAGAGCTGGTTAGCTCCTATAATTCACCCCTCCACTTT. Residues: CASSVELVSSYNSPLHF.

The rearrangement uses TRBV6-1 and TRBJ2-5; D gene uncertain. Deletions cut 6 bases from V and 5 bases from J, with 16 bases between. Germline loops: CDR1 MNHNS, CDR2 SASEGT. The CDR3 is 14 amino acids. CDR3 amino acids: CASSPGGPGETQYF. DNA of the CDR3: TGTGCCAGCAGCCCGGGCGGCCCCGGGGAGACCCAGTACTTC.

The chain has TRBV29-1 and TRBJ1-1; perhaps TRBD1 as D (5 bases). CDR3 length: 13 residues. Germline V gene sequence: CDR1 SQVTM, CDR2 ANQGSEA. V shed 7 bases and J shed 3 bases, with 15 bases lying between them. Here the CDR3 reads CSATGTLHTEAFF. DNA of the CDR3: TGCAGCGCCACCGGGACTCTTCACACTGAAGCTTTCTTT.

Here the CDR3 DNA reads TGCAGCGTTGAAGGGACCCATTCGGGTACAGGGTTCGGTGGCTACACCTTC. Protein: CSVEGTHSGTGFGGYTF. The rearrangement joins TRBV29-1 to TRBJ1-2; the D gene is possibly TRBD1 (6 bases). CDR1 SQVTM and CDR2 ANQGSEA come from the germline V gene. CDR3 length: 17 residues. Trimming cost V 1 base and J 7 bases, with 25 bases left between them.

The J gene is TRBJ2-4, the V gene TRBV3-1; D gene uncertain. The V gene lost 4 bases and the J gene lost 0 bases, with 10 bases spanning the gap. Germline CDR1 LGHDT, CDR2 YNNKEL (reference sequence). This CDR3 has 15 amino acids. Written as DNA, the CDR3 is TGTGCCAGCAGCCGGCGGACCGTAGCCAAAAACATTCAGTACTTC. Amino acids: CASSRRTVAKNIQYF.

The V and J genes are TRBV5-1 and TRBJ2-5; D perhaps matches TRBD1 (6 bases). There are 13 residues in the CDR3. The germline CDR1 and CDR2 sequences are SGHRS and YFSETQ. Trimming shortened V by 6 bases and J by 4 bases, and 13 bases separated the two germline ends. The CDR3, as DNA: TGCGCCAGCACCCGACAGGATGGAGAGACCCAGTACTTC. Protein product: CASTRQDGETQYF.

The CDR3 loop is CASKLRTGLSGANVLTF. CDR3 bases: TGTGCCAGCAAACTCCGGACAGGTCTCTCTGGGGCCAACGTCCTGACTTTC. The chain is built from TRBV12-3 or TRBV12-4 and TRBJ2-6; 7 bases line up with TRBD1. V shed 7 bases, J shed 0 bases, and the junction held 9 bases outside the gene matches. There are 17 residues in the CDR3.